This TCR beta chain was obtained from a study of blood T cell repertoires in COVID-19. About the study: PBMCs, B-cell-depleted T cells, or T cells were the source of the cDNA or gDNA that made up the material.

As handled by the study authors: Researchers report that nucleated cell counts were estimated from reference gene primer amplification. Sequenced by immunoSEQ multiplex PCR; TCRdb stores in-frame clones only, minus some. V, J and clone size are taken as reported in that table, and D and trimming were inferred from the DNA itself. The sample lists about 94,000 clones, approximately 83% occurring once. After removal of 5 bases from V and 6 bases from J, the junction contained 10 bases not matched to a gene. The CDR3 spans 14 residues. CDR1 LNHDA and CDR2 SQIVND come from the germline V gene (reference sequence). This clone was found once.

The rearrangement uses TRBV19 and TRBJ2-7; TRBD2 agrees at 7 bases. The receptor was isolated from a man between 60 and 70 years old with acute or convalescent COVID-19. The sample taken for sequencing was peripheral blood. The DNA of the CDR3 is TGTGCCAGTAGTGCCAGTGGAGCGGGGAGCGAGCAGTACTTC. Protein: CASSASGAGSEQYF. Filled out from reference TRBV19 and TRBJ2-7, the complete variable domain reads DGGITQSPKYLFRKEGQNVTLSCEQNLNHDAMYWYRQDPGQGLRLIYYSQIVNDFQKGDIAEGYSVSREKKESFPLTVTSAQKNPTAFYLCASSASGAGSEQYFGPGTRLTVT.